Listed below are T cell receptor beta chains from one sample, sequenced in a study of PD-1 blockade in classical Hodgkin lymphoma. TCRdb keeps only in-frame clones here, not all; method: immunoSEQ multiplex PCR. The sample has tens of thousands of clones, about 90% seen once; the top ten hold around 0.3%. Sequenced material: CD4+ T cells from blood, taken before the fourth cycle of nivolumab. These receptors came from a human donor with classical Hodgkin lymphoma. Both conserved end residues are part of each CDR3. The D gene is left open where the match is weak. The size entry is marked missing in some rows and otherwise reads once, few, many or a size class.

cdr3_nt: TGTGCCTGGAGTGGGGGGCAGGGAGGTGAGACCCAGTACTTC
cdr3_aa: CAWSGGQGGETQYF
j_call: TRBJ2-5
clone_size: .
v_call: TRBV30
d_call: .

cdr3_nt: TGTGCCAGCTCACCACCGGGGACTAGCGGGAGCGAGCAGTACTTC
cdr3_aa: CASSPPGTSGSEQYF
j_call: TRBJ2-7
clone_size: .
v_call: TRBV18
d_call: TRBD2

cdr3_nt: TGTGCCAGTAGTCGGCCGTTCCCCTACAATGAGCAGTTCTTC
cdr3_aa: CASSRPFPYNEQFF
j_call: TRBJ2-1
clone_size: .
v_call: TRBV19
d_call: .

cdr3_nt: TGTGCCAGCAGCTTGGTTCCCCCGACTAGCCAGCATGAGCAGTTCTTC
cdr3_aa: CASSLVPPTSQHEQFF
j_call: TRBJ2-1
clone_size: .
v_call: TRBV5-4
d_call: TRBD2

cdr3_nt: TGTGCCAGCAGTACCCTGACAGGCGGGGCTGTCGAGCAGTACTTC
cdr3_aa: CASSTLTGGAVEQYF
j_call: TRBJ2-7
clone_size: .
v_call: TRBV28
d_call: .

cdr3_nt: TGTGCCCTCCGGCCCGAGCCGGACAATGAGCAGTTCTTC
cdr3_aa: CALRPEPDNEQFF
j_call: TRBJ2-1
clone_size: .
v_call: TRBV10-3
d_call: .

cdr3_nt: TGTGCCAGCAGCTTTGTCCCGGGACTAGCTCCAGGGGATAGCAATGAGCAGTTCTTC
cdr3_aa: CASSFVPGLAPGDSNEQFF
j_call: TRBJ2-1
clone_size: .
v_call: TRBV7-3
d_call: TRBD2

cdr3_nt: TGTGCCTGGAGTGTATTTGGACAGATATATGGCTACACCTTC
cdr3_aa: CAWSVFGQIYGYTF
j_call: TRBJ1-2
clone_size: .
v_call: TRBV30
d_call: .

cdr3_nt: TGTGCCAGCAGCACCGGGGCGAATGAAAAACTGTTTTTT
cdr3_aa: CASSTGANEKLFF
j_call: TRBJ1-4
clone_size: .
v_call: TRBV5-5
d_call: .

cdr3_nt: TGTGCCAGCAGCCTCACGCAAATCCATGAGCAGTTCTTC
cdr3_aa: CASSLTQIHEQFF
j_call: TRBJ2-1
clone_size: .
v_call: TRBV7-3
d_call: .

cdr3_nt: TGTGCCAGCTACCTTAATAGCAGGGGGGCTTTCTTT
cdr3_aa: CASYLNSRGAFF
j_call: TRBJ1-1
clone_size: .
v_call: TRBV11-2
d_call: TRBD1

cdr3_nt: TGTGCCATCAGTACTAGCGGGAGCACCTACGAGCAGTACTTC
cdr3_aa: CAISTSGSTYEQYF
j_call: TRBJ2-7
clone_size: .
v_call: TRBV10-3
d_call: TRBD2

cdr3_nt: TGTGCCAGCAGCCCGGAGTCGGGGGCGAGAGTCTCACAGTTCTTC
cdr3_aa: CASSPESGARVSQFF
j_call: TRBJ2-1
clone_size: .
v_call: TRBV5-6
d_call: .

cdr3_nt: TGTGCCAGCACCGAACTTCGGGTCGAGCAGTACTTC
cdr3_aa: CASTELRVEQYF
j_call: TRBJ2-7
clone_size: .
v_call: TRBV11-2
d_call: .

cdr3_nt: TGTGCCAGCAGTCCCCCCGTAGGCGGGATGACCGGGGAGCTGTTTTTT
cdr3_aa: CASSPPVGGMTGELFF
j_call: TRBJ2-2
clone_size: .
v_call: TRBV28
d_call: .

cdr3_nt: TGTGCCTGGAGCCATCACCCCACTGGAAACACCATATATTTT
cdr3_aa: CAWSHHPTGNTIYF
j_call: TRBJ1-3
clone_size: .
v_call: TRBV30
d_call: .

cdr3_nt: TGTGCCAGCAGCCCTTACAGGAGCACAGATACGCAGTATTTT
cdr3_aa: CASSPYRSTDTQYF
j_call: TRBJ2-3
clone_size: .
v_call: TRBV11-1
d_call: .

cdr3_nt: TGTGCCTGGAGTGTAGGCCAGAACTATGGCTACACCTTC
cdr3_aa: CAWSVGQNYGYTF
j_call: TRBJ1-2
clone_size: .
v_call: TRBV30
d_call: .

cdr3_nt: TGTGCCAGCAGCTCCCGGACAGCCTTCTCCTACGAGCAGTACTTC
cdr3_aa: CASSSRTAFSYEQYF
j_call: TRBJ2-7
clone_size: .
v_call: TRBV11-2
d_call: .

cdr3_nt: TGTGCCAGCAGTGAGGGGCCCGGGTCGGCTGAGCAGTACTTC
cdr3_aa: CASSEGPGSAEQYF
j_call: TRBJ2-7
clone_size: .
v_call: TRBV6-1
d_call: .

cdr3_nt: TGCGCCAGCAGCTTAGGAGCGGGAGTCTCCACCGGGGAGCTGTTTTTT
cdr3_aa: CASSLGAGVSTGELFF
j_call: TRBJ2-2
clone_size: .
v_call: TRBV5-1
d_call: TRBD2

cdr3_nt: TGCGCCAGCAGGGGGACAGGGGCAGGCTACGAGCAGTACTTC
cdr3_aa: CASRGTGAGYEQYF
j_call: TRBJ2-7
clone_size: .
v_call: TRBV5-1
d_call: TRBD1

cdr3_nt: TGCGCCAGCAGCATAGGGACAGAGAGCTCCTATAATTCACCCCTCCACTTT
cdr3_aa: CASSIGTESSYNSPLHF
j_call: TRBJ1-6
clone_size: once
v_call: TRBV5-1
d_call: TRBD1

cdr3_nt: TGTGCCAGCAGCTTAGGATACAGCGGGAGCACAGATACGCAGTATTTT
cdr3_aa: CASSLGYSGSTDTQYF
j_call: TRBJ2-3
clone_size: .
v_call: TRBV7-2
d_call: .

cdr3_nt: TGCGCCAGCAGCTTGGTGCCGGACAGATCTGCGGAGACCCAGTACTTC
cdr3_aa: CASSLVPDRSAETQYF
j_call: TRBJ2-5
clone_size: .
v_call: TRBV5-1
d_call: .

cdr3_nt: TGTGCCAGCAGCCGGACAGATACCGGGGAGCTGTTTTTT
cdr3_aa: CASSRTDTGELFF
j_call: TRBJ2-2
clone_size: .
v_call: TRBV7-9
d_call: .

cdr3_nt: TGTGCCAGCAGCTTAGGCCCGGTGGCCCCAGGGGATGGCTACACCTTC
cdr3_aa: CASSLGPVAPGDGYTF
j_call: TRBJ1-2
clone_size: .
v_call: TRBV11-1
d_call: .

cdr3_nt: TGTGCCAGCATACAAATCCAGGGGATACTCAATGAGCAGTTCTTC
cdr3_aa: CASIQIQGILNEQFF
j_call: TRBJ2-1
clone_size: .
v_call: TRBV6-1
d_call: .

cdr3_nt: TGTGCCAGCAGTTGGGACAGGGGGAACAATGGCTACACCTTC
cdr3_aa: CASSWDRGNNGYTF
j_call: TRBJ1-2
clone_size: .
v_call: TRBV28
d_call: TRBD1

cdr3_nt: TGTGCCAGCCGGGGGGGAATGTCTACCGGGGAGCTGTTTTTT
cdr3_aa: CASRGGMSTGELFF
j_call: TRBJ2-2
clone_size: .
v_call: TRBV19
d_call: TRBD2